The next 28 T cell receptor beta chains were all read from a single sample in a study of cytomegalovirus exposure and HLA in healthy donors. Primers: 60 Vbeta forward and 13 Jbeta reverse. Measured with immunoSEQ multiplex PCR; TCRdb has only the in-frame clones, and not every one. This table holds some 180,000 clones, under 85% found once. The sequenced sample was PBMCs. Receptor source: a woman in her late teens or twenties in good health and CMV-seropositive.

The CDR3 DNA is TGTGCCAGCAGCCCTGGAAAACAGGGGGAAGTTGACACTGAAGCTTTCTTT. This codes for CASSPGKQGEVDTEAFF. The V call is TRBV7-3, the J call TRBJ1-1; 8 nucleotides line up with TRBD1. The CDR3 is made up of 17 amino acids. Germline loops: CDR1 SGHTA, CDR2 FQGTGA. Unmatched junction bases numbered 14, after V lost 5 bases and J lost 3 bases.

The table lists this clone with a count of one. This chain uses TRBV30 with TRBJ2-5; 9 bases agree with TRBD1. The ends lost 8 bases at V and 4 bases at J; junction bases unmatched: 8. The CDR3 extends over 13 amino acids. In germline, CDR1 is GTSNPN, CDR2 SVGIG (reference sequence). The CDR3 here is CARTTGGGETQYF. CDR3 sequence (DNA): TGTGCCCGCACGACAGGGGGAGGAGAGACCCAGTACTTC.

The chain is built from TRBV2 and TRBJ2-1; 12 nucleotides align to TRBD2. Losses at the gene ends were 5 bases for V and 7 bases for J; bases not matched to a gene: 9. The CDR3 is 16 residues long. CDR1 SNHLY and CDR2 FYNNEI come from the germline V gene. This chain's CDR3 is CASSTRLAGVGNEQFF. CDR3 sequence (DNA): TGTGCCAGCAGTACACGACTAGCGGGAGTGGGGAATGAGCAGTTCTTC.

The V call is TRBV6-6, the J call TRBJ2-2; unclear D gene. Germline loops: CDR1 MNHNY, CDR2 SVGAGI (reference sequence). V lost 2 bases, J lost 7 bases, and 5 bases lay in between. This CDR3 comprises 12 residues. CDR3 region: CASSYRDGELFF. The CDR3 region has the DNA TGTGCCAGCAGTTACCGAGACGGGGAGCTGTTTTTT.

CDR3 in DNA: TGTGCCAGCAGCCGGACAGGGGTATTCACCGGGGAGCTGTTTTTT. Amino acids: CASSRTGVFTGELFF. J is TRBJ2-2 and V is TRBV6-5, with TRBD1 matching 9 bases. The CDR3 spans 15 residues. Germline V lookup: CDR1 MNHEY, CDR2 SVGAGI. V lost 6 bases to trimming and J lost 4 bases; unmatched junction nucleotides: 6.

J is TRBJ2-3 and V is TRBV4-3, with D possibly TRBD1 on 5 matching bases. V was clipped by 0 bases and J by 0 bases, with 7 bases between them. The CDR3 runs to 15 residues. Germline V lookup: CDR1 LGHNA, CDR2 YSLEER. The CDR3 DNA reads TGCGCCAGCAGCCAAGACACAGGCAGCACAGATACGCAGTATTTT. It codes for CASSQDTGSTDTQYF.

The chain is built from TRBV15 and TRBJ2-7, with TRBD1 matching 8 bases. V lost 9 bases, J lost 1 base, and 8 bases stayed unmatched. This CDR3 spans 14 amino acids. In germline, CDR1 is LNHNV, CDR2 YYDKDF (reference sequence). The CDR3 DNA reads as TGTGCCACGTCACAGGGGGGACCTTCCTACGAGCAGTACTTC. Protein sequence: CATSQGGPSYEQYF.

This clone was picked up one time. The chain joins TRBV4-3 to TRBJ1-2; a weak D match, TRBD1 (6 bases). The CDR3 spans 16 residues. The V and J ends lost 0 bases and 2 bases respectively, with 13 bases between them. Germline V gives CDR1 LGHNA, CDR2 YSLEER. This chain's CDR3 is CASSQDLGAPNYGYTF. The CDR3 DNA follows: TGCGCCAGCAGCCAAGATTTGGGGGCGCCGAACTATGGCTACACCTTC.

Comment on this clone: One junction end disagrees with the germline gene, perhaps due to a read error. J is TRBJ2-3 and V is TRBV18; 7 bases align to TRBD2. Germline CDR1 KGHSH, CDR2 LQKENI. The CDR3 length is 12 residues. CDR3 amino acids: CASSPGLDSQYF. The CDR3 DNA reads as TGTGCCAGCTCCCCCGGACTAGATTCGCAGTATTTT.

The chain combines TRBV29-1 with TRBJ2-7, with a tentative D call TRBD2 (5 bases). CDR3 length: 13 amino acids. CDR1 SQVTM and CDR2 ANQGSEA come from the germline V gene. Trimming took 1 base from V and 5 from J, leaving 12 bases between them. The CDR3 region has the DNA TGCAGCGTTGAAGGGAGGAGAGCAAACGAGCAGTACTTC. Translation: CSVEGRRANEQYF.

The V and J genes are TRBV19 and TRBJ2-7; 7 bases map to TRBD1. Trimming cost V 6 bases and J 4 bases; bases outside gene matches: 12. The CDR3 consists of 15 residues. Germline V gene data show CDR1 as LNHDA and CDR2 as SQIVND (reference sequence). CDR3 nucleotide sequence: TGTGCCAGTAGCCAACCTGGGCAGGGGGTTTACGAGCAGTACTTC. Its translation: CASSQPGQGVYEQYF.

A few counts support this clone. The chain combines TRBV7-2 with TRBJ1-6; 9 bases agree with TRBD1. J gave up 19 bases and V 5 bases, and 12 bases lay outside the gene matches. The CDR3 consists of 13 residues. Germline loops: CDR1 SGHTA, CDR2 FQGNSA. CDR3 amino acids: CASSPGTGSLSHF. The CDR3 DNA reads TGTGCCAGCAGCCCCGGGACAGGGTCCCTGTCGCACTTT. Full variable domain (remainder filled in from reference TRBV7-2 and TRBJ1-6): GAGVSQSPSNKVTEKGKDVELRCDPISGHTALYWYRQSLGQGLEFLIYFQGNSAPDKSGLPSDRFSAERTGGSVSTLTIQRTQQEDSAVYLCASSPGTGSLSHFGNGTRLTVT.

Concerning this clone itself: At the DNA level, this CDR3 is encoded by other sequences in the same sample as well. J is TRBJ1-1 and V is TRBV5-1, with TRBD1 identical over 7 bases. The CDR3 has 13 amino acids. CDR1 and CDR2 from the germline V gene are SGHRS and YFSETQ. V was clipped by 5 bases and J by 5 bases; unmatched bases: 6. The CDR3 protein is CASRSAGGTEAFF. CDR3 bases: TGCGCCAGCAGGTCGGCAGGGGGAACTGAAGCTTTCTTT.

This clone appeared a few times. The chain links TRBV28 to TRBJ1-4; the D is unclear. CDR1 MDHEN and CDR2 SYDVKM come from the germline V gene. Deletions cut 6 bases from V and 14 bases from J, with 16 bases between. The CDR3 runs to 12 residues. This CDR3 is CASSTHAGRLFF. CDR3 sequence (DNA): TGTGCCAGCAGCACTCACGCGGGAAGGCTGTTTTTT.

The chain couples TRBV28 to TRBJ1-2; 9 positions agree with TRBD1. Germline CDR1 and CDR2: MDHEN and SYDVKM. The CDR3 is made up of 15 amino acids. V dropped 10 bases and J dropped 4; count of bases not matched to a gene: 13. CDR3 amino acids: CATYTKGQGGYGYTF. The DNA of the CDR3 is TGTGCCACCTATACTAAGGGACAGGGAGGCTATGGCTACACCTTC.

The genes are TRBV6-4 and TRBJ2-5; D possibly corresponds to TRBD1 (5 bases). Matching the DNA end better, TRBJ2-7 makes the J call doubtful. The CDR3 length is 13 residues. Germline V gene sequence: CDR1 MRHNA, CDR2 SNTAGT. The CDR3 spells CASIPQESYEQYF. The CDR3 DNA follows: TGTGCCAGCATCCCACAGGAATCCTACGAGCAGTACTTC.

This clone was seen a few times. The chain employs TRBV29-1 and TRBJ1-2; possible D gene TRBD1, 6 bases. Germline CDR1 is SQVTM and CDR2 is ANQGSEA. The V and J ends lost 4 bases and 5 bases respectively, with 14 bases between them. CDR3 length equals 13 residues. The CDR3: CSVVTGPNYGYTF. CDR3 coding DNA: TGCAGCGTTGTGACAGGACCCAATTATGGCTACACCTTC.

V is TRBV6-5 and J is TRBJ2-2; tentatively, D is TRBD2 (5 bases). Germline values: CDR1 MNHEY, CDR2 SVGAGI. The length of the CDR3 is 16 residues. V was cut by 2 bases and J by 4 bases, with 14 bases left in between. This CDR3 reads CASSYVADAGTGELFF. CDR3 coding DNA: TGTGCCAGCAGTTACGTCGCCGATGCGGGCACCGGGGAGCTGTTTTTT.

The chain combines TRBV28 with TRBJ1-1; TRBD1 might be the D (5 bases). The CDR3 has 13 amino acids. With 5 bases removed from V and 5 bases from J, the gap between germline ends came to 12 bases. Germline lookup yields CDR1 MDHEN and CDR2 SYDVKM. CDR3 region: CASSLTGATEAFF. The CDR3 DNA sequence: TGTGCCAGCAGTCTAACAGGTGCTACTGAAGCTTTCTTT.

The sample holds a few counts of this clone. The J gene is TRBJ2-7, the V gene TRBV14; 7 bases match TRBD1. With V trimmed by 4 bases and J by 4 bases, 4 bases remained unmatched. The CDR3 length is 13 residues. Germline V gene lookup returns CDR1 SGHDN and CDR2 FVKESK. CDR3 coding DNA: TGTGCCAGCAGCCTGGACAGGTCGTACGAGCAGTACTTC. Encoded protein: CASSLDRSYEQYF.

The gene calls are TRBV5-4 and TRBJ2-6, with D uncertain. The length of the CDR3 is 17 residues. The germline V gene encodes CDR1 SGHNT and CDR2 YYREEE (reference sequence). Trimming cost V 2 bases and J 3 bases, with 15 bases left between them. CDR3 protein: CASSFETARFGANVLTF. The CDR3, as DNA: TGTGCCAGCAGCTTCGAGACGGCTAGGTTTGGGGCCAACGTCCTGACTTTC.

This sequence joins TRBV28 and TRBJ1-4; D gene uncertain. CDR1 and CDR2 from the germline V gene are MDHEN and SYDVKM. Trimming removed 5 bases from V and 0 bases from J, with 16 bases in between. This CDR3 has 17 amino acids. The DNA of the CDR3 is TGTGCCAGCAGTGGGGAGGGTGGTGTAACAACTAATGAAAAACTGTTTTTT. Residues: CASSGEGGVTTNEKLFF.

CDR3 bases: TGTGCCAGCAGCTTGGTAGGGGATGAGCAGTTCTTC. Protein: CASSLVGDEQFF. V and J are TRBV5-6 and TRBJ2-1, with D maybe TRBD1 (5 bases). Per germline, CDR1 SGHDT and CDR2 YYEEEE. This CDR3 is built from 12 residues. The germline V and J ends were trimmed by 0 bases and 8 bases, with 6 bases remaining between them.

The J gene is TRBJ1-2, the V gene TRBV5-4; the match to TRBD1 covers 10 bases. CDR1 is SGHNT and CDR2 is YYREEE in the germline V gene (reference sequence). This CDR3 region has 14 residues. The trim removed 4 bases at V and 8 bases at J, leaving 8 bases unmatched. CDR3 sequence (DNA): TGTGCCAGCAGCGCGGAGACAGGGGGCAAAGGCTACACCTTC. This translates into CASSAETGGKGYTF.

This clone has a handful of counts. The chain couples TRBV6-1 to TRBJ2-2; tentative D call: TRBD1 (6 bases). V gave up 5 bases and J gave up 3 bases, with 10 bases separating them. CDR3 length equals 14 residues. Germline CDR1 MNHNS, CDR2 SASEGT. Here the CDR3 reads CASSSYRDTGELFF. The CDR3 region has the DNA TGTGCCAGCAGTTCTTACAGGGACACCGGGGAGCTGTTTTTT.

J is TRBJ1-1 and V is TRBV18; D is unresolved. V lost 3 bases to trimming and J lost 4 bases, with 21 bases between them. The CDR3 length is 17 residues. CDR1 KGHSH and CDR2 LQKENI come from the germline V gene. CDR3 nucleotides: TGTGCCAGCTCACCTGGTTCTCCCGGGAAGGTAGGCACTGAAGCTTTCTTT. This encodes CASSPGSPGKVGTEAFF.

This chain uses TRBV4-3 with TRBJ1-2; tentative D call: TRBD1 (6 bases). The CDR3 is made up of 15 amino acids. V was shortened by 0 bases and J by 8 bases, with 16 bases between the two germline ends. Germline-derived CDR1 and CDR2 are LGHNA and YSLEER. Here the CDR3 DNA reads TGCGCCAGCAGCCAAGATATCGGACAGAGGATCGGCTACACCTTC. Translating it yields CASSQDIGQRIGYTF.

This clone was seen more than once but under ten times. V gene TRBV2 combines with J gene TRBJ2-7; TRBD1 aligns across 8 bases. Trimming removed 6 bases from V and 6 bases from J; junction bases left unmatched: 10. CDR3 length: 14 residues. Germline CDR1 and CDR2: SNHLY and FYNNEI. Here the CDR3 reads CASSESGGDGEQYF. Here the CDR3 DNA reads TGTGCCAGCAGCGAATCAGGGGGCGACGGCGAGCAGTACTTC. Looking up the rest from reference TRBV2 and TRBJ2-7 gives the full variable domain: EPEVTQTPSHQVTQMGQEVILRCVPISNHLYFYWYRQILGQKVEFLVSFYNNEISEKSEIFDDQFSVERPDGSNFTLKIRSTKLEDSAMYFCASSESGGDGEQYFGPGTRLTVT.